This T cell receptor beta chain appears in the sequencing data of a study of cytomegalovirus exposure and HLA in healthy donors. Both 60 Vbeta primers and 13 Jbeta primers went into the PCR. Sequencing was performed with immunoSEQ multiplex PCR; in TCRdb, only in-frame clones are kept and a portion is missing. The repertoire holds around 200,000 clones, with about 80% as singletons. With V trimmed by 5 bases and J by 5 bases, 11 bases remained unmatched. The germline V gene has CDR1 SGHTA and CDR2 FQGNSA. The CDR3 runs 15 residues. Broader study findings: It was reportedly the case that the classifier diagnosed cytomegalovirus status with high specificity and sensitivity.

Comments on this clone: Its antigen is as yet unknown.

This sequence joins TRBV7-2 and TRBJ1-2; 7 nucleotides line up with TRBD1. Specimen: PBMCs. The TCR was taken from a male donor in good health and CMV-seronegative. The CDR3 DNA sequence: TGTGCCAGCAGCCGTTATATACAGGGGAATTATGGCTACACCTTC. Its translation: CASSRYIQGNYGYTF. The variable domain in full, completed from reference TRBV7-2 and TRBJ1-2, reads GAGVSQSPSNKVTEKGKDVELRCDPISGHTALYWYRQSLGQGLEFLIYFQGNSAPDKSGLPSDRFSAERTGGSVSTLTIQRTQQEDSAVYLCASSRYIQGNYGYTFGSGTRLTVV.